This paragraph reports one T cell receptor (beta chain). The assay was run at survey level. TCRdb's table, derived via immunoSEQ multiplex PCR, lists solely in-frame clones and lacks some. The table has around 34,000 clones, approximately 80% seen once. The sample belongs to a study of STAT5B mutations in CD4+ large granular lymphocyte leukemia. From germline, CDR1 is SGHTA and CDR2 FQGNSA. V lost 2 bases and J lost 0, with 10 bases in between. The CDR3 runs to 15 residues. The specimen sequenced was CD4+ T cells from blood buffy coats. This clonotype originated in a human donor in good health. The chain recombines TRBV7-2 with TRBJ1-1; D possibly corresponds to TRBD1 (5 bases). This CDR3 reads CASSLMGGVNTEAFF. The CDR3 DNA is TGTGCCAGCAGCTTAATGGGGGGAGTGAACACTGAAGCTTTCTTT. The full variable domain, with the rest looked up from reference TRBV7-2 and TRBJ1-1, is GAGVSQSPSNKVTEKGKDVELRCDPISGHTALYWYRQSLGQGLEFLIYFQGNSAPDKSGLPSDRFSAERTGGSVSTLTIQRTQQEDSAVYLCASSLMGGVNTEAFFGQGTRLTVV.